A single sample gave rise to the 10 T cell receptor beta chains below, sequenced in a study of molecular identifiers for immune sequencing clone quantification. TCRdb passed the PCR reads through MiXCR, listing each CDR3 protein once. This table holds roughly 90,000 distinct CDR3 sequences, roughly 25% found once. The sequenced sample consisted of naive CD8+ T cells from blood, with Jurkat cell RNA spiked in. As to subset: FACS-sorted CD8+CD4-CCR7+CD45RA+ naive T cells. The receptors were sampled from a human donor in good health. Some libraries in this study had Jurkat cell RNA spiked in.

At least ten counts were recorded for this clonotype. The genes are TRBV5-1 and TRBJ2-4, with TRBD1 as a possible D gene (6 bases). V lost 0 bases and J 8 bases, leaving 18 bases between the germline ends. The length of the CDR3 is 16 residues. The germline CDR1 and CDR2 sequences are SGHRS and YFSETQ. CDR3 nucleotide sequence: TGCGCCAGCAGCTTGGCCATGGCAGGGGAGATTGACATTCAGTACTTC. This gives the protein CASSLAMAGEIDIQYF.

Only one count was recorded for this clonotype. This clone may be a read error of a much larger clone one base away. CDR3 nucleotides: TGTGCCAGCAGTTACTGGACAGGGGGCTACATTGAAGCTTTCTTT. Amino acids: CASSYWTGGYIEAFF. The genes are TRBV6-5 and TRBJ1-1; 11 nucleotides align to TRBD1. The CDR3 length is 15 residues. V was pared by 1 base and J by 7 bases, with 5 bases of the junction left unmatched. In germline, CDR1 is MNHEY, CDR2 SVGAGI.

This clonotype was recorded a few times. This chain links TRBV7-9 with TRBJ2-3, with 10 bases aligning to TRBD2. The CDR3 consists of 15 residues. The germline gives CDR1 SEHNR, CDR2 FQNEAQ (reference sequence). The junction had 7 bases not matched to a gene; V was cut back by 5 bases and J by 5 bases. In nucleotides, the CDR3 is TGTGCCAGCAGCCAGTACGAGCGGGAGGGAGATACGCAGTATTTT. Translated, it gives CASSQYEREGDTQYF.

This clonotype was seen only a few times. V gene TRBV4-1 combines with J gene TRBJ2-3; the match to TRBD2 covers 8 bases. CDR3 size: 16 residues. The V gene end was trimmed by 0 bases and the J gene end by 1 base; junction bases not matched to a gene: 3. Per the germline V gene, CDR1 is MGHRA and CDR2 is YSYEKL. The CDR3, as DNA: TGCGCCAGCAGCCAAGATCCAGCGGGGGGCACAGATACGCAGTATTTT. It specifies CASSQDPAGGTDTQYF.

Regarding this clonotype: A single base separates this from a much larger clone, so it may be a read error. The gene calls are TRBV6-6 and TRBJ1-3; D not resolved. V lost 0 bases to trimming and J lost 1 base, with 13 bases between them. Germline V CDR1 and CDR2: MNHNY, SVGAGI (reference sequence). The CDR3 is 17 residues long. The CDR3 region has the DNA TGTGCCAGCAGTTACTCGGGCAGAAACTTTTCTGGAAACACCATATATTTT. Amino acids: CASSYSGRNFSGNTIYF.

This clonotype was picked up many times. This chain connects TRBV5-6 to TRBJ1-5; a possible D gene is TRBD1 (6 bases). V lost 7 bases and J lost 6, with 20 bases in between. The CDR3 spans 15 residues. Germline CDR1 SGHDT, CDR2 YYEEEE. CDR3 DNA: TGTGCCAGCCCCATTTTAACAGGGTGCCGTCAGCCCCAGCATTTT. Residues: CASPILTGCRQPQHF.

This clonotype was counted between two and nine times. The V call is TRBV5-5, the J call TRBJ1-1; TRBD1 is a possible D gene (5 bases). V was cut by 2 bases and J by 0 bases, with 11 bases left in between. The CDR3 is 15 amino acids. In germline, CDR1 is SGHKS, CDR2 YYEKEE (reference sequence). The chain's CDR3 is CASSLRDFMNTEAFF. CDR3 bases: TGTGCCAGCAGCTTAAGGGACTTTATGAACACTGAAGCTTTCTTT.

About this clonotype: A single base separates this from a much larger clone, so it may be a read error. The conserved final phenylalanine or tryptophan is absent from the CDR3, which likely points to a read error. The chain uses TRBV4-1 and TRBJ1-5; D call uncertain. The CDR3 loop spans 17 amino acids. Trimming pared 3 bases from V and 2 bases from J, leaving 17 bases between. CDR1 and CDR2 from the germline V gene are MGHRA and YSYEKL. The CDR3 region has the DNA TGCGCCAGCAGCCAGGGGAATTTTCATGTGGGCAATCAGCCCCAGCATCTT. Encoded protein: CASSQGNFHVGNQPQHL.

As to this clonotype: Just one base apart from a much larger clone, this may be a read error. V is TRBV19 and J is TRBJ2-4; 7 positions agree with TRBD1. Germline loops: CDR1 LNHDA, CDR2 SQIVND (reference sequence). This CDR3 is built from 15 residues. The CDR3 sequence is CASSRPTGLENIQCF. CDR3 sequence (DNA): TGTGCCAGTAGCCGCCCGACAGGGCTGGAAAACATTCAGTGCTTC.

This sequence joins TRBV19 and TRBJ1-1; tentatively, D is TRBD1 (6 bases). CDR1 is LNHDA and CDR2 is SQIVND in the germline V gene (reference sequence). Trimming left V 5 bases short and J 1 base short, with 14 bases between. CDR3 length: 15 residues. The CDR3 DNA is TGTGCCAGTAGTGCGGGGGGGCGGGGGAACACTGAAGCTTTCTTT. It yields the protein CASSAGGRGNTEAFF. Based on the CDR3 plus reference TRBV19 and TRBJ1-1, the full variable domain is DGGITQSPKYLFRKEGQNVTLSCEQNLNHDAMYWYRQDPGQGLRLIYYSQIVNDFQKGDIAEGYSVSREKKESFPLTVTSAQKNPTAFYLCASSAGGRGNTEAFFGQGTRLTVV.